This T cell receptor (beta chain) came from a study of HIV-infected children after antiretroviral therapy interruption. Study-wide background: For the interruption arm, samples span week 0 through about 3 years after study end. Study-level findings and limits: After treatment interruption started, naive CD4+ CDR3 overlap across time points dropped.

In this sample, this clonotype turned up many times. Its target is not known. V was trimmed by 9 bases and J by 1 base, leaving 9 bases between them. Per germline, CDR1 KGHDR and CDR2 SFDVKD. The length of the CDR3 is 13 residues. Treatment denoted: PENTA 11 planned treatment interruption arm or continuous ART arm. Unique molecular identifiers were included in an RNA-based 3' RACE TCR library. Via MiXCR, TCRdb re-called the 3' RACE reads, giving one row per CDR3 protein. The sample includes about 50,000 distinct CDR3 sequences, 4.3% of them seen just once. The receptor was derived from a pool of human donors with HIV. Here the sequenced sample was CD45RA+ CD4+ T cells from PBMCs, pooled from several time points, taken from a donor given antiretroviral therapy, either interrupted or continuous. The subset denotes: naive CD4+ CD45RA+ CD45RO- T cells. This chain connects TRBV24-1 to TRBJ1-5, with no clear D. The CDR3 DNA sequence: TGTGCCACCGCCCTTAGGAGCAATCAGCCCCAGCATTTT. Its protein product is CATALRSNQPQHF.